A single sample is the source of the 27 T cell receptor beta chains below, sequenced in a study of cytomegalovirus exposure and HLA in healthy donors. Both 60 Vbeta primers and 13 Jbeta primers went into the PCR. Profiling relied on immunoSEQ multiplex PCR, and the TCRdb table lists in-frame clones only, not all of them. The sample holds 160,000 or so clones, around 88% seen once. Source material: PBMCs. These receptors came from a woman aged 30 to 39 in good health and CMV-seronegative.

Only one count was recorded for this clone. The sample carries other DNA sequences with the same CDR3. V gene TRBV10-3 combines with J gene TRBJ2-2, with 8 bases aligning to TRBD1. The length of the CDR3 is 15 residues. Germline V gene data show CDR1 as ENHRY and CDR2 as SYGVKD. Losses at the gene ends were 4 bases for V and 5 bases for J; bases not matched to a gene: 6. The CDR3 nucleotides are TGTGCCATCAGTGGACAGGGGTTGGGGACCGGGGAGCTGTTTTTT. It translates to CAISGQGLGTGELFF.

A few counts support this clone. The rearrangement links TRBV7-8 to TRBJ2-7; 7 bases are a match to TRBD1. The CDR3 is 15 residues long. The trim removed 0 bases at V and 3 bases at J, leaving 5 bases unmatched. The germline CDR1 and CDR2 sequences are SGHVS and FQNEAQ. The DNA for the CDR3 is TGTGCCAGCAGCTTAGCCCCGGGACAGAACTACGAGCAGTACTTC. Its translation: CASSLAPGQNYEQYF.

This clone was observed once. V usage is TRBV28 and J usage is TRBJ1-2; TRBD1 matches at 12 bases. Per germline, CDR1 MDHEN and CDR2 SYDVKM. Trimming cost V 2 bases and J 4 bases; bases outside gene matches: 2. The length of the CDR3 is 15 residues. The CDR3 here is CASSLPGQGAYGYTF. Written as DNA, the CDR3 is TGTGCCAGCAGTTTACCGGGACAGGGGGCCTATGGCTACACCTTC.

The J gene is TRBJ2-7, the V gene TRBV7-9, with 11 nucleotides matching TRBD2. The junction had 7 bases not matched to a gene; V was cut back by 2 bases and J by 7 bases. Germline V gene data show CDR1 as SEHNR and CDR2 as FQNEAQ (reference sequence). This CDR3 has 15 residues. The CDR3 coding sequence is TGTGCCAGCAGCTTACAGACTAGCGGGATTGGAGAGCAGTACTTC. This sequence encodes CASSLQTSGIGEQYF.

A single count supports this clone. J is TRBJ2-7 and V is TRBV7-2; TRBD2 matches at 12 bases. With V trimmed by 0 bases and J by 3 bases, 6 bases remained unmatched. This CDR3 is 17 amino acids long. Germline V lookup: CDR1 SGHTA, CDR2 FQGNSA. CDR3 loop: CASSLAASGGGGYEQYF. In nucleotides, the CDR3 is TGTGCCAGCAGCTTAGCAGCTAGCGGGGGGGGCGGCTACGAGCAGTACTTC.

This clone was recorded only once. This chain connects TRBV10-2 to TRBJ2-1, with 10 bases aligning to TRBD2. The CDR3 has 15 amino acids. After removal of 7 bases from V and 6 bases from J, the junction contained 9 bases not matched to a gene. Germline values: CDR1 WSHSY, CDR2 SAAADI. In DNA form, the CDR3 reads TGCGCCAGCATGCAGCGGGAGGGCCTAGGCAATGAGCAGTTCTTC. Its protein is CASMQREGLGNEQFF.

The CDR3 coding sequence is TGTGCCAGCAGTTTATCTACTTCTTCCTACGAGCAGTACTTC. Encoded protein: CASSLSTSSYEQYF. The rearrangement links TRBV27 to TRBJ2-7; D is unclear. Trimming removed 0 bases at V and 1 base at J, with 7 bases between. Germline CDR1 MNHEY, CDR2 SMNVEV (reference sequence). This CDR3 comprises 14 residues.

The chain carries TRBV6-5 and TRBJ1-3; possible D gene TRBD1, 6 bases. With 0 bases removed from V and 4 bases from J, the gap between germline ends came to 10 bases. Germline V CDR1 and CDR2: MNHEY, SVGAGI. The CDR3 spans 15 residues. The CDR3 loop reads CASSYSPGGGNTIYF. CDR3 DNA: TGTGCCAGCAGTTACTCGCCGGGGGGCGGAAACACCATATATTTT.

V is TRBV6-1 and J is TRBJ2-7; weak D call: TRBD1 (5 bases). Germline V gene lookup returns CDR1 MNHNS and CDR2 SASEGT. Between the trimmed V and J ends, which lost 6 bases and 0 bases, there was a span of 15 bases. The CDR3 extends over 15 amino acids. The CDR3 DNA sequence: TGTGCCAGCAGGGGTACAGGTTTAAGCTCCTACGAGCAGTACTTC. This sequence encodes CASRGTGLSSYEQYF.

This clone has just a few counts. The chain recombines TRBV2 with TRBJ2-3; D possibly corresponds to TRBD2 (6 bases). The length of the CDR3 is 14 residues. CDR1 SNHLY and CDR2 FYNNEI come from the germline V gene. With 8 bases removed from V and 3 bases from J, the gap between germline ends came to 15 bases. The CDR3 DNA follows: TGTGCCAGCGGACCCCGGGAGCGGACAGATACGCAGTATTTT. Protein: CASGPRERTDTQYF.

The gene calls are TRBV5-5 and TRBJ1-2, with 11 bases that match TRBD1. V dropped 4 bases and J dropped 4; count of bases not matched to a gene: 3. This CDR3 contains 14 residues. From germline, CDR1 is SGHKS and CDR2 YYEKEE (reference sequence). The CDR3 DNA reads as TGTGCCAGCAGCACCGGACAGGGGGCCTATGGCTACACCTTC. It codes for CASSTGQGAYGYTF.

V usage is TRBV29-1 and J usage is TRBJ2-3, with 7 bases fitting TRBD2. Looked up from germline, CDR1 is SQVTM and CDR2 is ANQGSEA. The junction had 6 bases not matched to a gene; V was cut back by 4 bases and J by 2 bases. The CDR3 extends over 14 amino acids. This chain's CDR3 is CSVVGGGLTDTQYF. Written as DNA, the CDR3 is TGCAGCGTTGTGGGGGGGGGTCTCACAGATACGCAGTATTTT.

V and J are TRBV19 and TRBJ2-7; 12 bases agree with TRBD1. CDR3 size: 13 residues. The V gene end was trimmed by 8 bases and the J gene end by 3 bases; junction bases not matched to a gene: 2. Per the germline V gene, CDR1 is LNHDA and CDR2 is SQIVND (reference sequence). CDR3 sequence reads: CASRDRGLYEQYF. The DNA of the CDR3 is TGTGCCAGTCGGGACAGGGGGCTCTACGAGCAGTACTTC.

V usage is TRBV4-1 and J usage is TRBJ1-3; D is perhaps TRBD1 (5 bases). V lost 0 bases to trimming and J lost 0 bases, with 15 bases between them. CDR3 length equals 18 residues. CDR1 is MGHRA and CDR2 is YSYEKL in the germline V gene. The CDR3 is CASSQEWGVVSSGNTIYF. In nucleotides, the CDR3 is TGCGCCAGCAGCCAAGAGTGGGGGGTTGTAAGCTCTGGAAACACCATATATTTT.

A few counts support this clone. This chain joins TRBV6-5 and TRBJ2-4; 7 positions agree with TRBD1. V trimming: 7 bases; J trimming: 8 bases; junction bases outside the gene matches: 8. Germline values: CDR1 MNHEY, CDR2 SVGAGI. This CDR3 has 13 amino acids. In DNA, the CDR3 is TGTGCCAGCAAGGAAGGGGGCCAGCACATTCAGTACTTC. This codes for CASKEGGQHIQYF.

This clone was detected only once. In the same sample, other DNA sequences code for this CDR3. This chain joins TRBV19 and TRBJ1-1; D call uncertain. This CDR3 region has 13 residues. Germline V gene data show CDR1 as LNHDA and CDR2 as SQIVND (reference sequence). V lost 4 bases to trimming and J lost 0 bases, with 6 bases between them. The CDR3 DNA reads TGTGCCAGTAGTACCCGGGTGAACACTGAAGCTTTCTTT. It yields the protein CASSTRVNTEAFF.

In its sample, this clone was seen once. The chain uses TRBV29-1 and TRBJ1-3, with no clear D. V lost 5 bases, J lost 0 bases, and 2 bases lay in between. The CDR3 runs 11 residues. CDR1 is SQVTM and CDR2 is ANQGSEA in the germline V gene. The CDR3 sequence: CSVLSGNTIYF. The CDR3, as DNA: TGCAGCGTTCTCTCTGGAAACACCATATATTTT.

The gene calls are TRBV27 and TRBJ2-5; 7 nucleotides line up with TRBD2. Losses at the gene ends were 5 bases for V and 1 base for J; bases not matched to a gene: 13. CDR1 is MNHEY and CDR2 is SMNVEV in the germline V gene (reference sequence). This CDR3 contains 17 residues. CDR3 region: CASSLTHRLARQETQYF. DNA of the CDR3: TGTGCCAGCAGTCTTACACACCGACTAGCCCGCCAAGAGACCCAGTACTTC.

V and J are TRBV6-5 and TRBJ2-3; TRBD1 is a possible D gene (5 bases). The CDR3 is made up of 15 amino acids. Trimming pared 2 bases from V and 3 bases from J, leaving 12 bases between. Germline V gives CDR1 MNHEY, CDR2 SVGAGI. CDR3: CASSYTTQGTDTQYF. DNA for the CDR3: TGTGCCAGCAGTTACACTACCCAGGGAACAGATACGCAGTATTTT.

This chain connects TRBV28 to TRBJ1-5, with 7 bases that match TRBD1. J was trimmed by 8 bases and V by 5 bases; bases with no gene match: 9. The length of the CDR3 is 14 residues. Germline V gene lookup returns CDR1 MDHEN and CDR2 SYDVKM. The chain's CDR3 is CASSPKQGMEPQHF. In nucleotides, the CDR3 is TGTGCCAGCAGTCCGAAACAGGGGATGGAGCCCCAGCATTTT.

The CDR3 region is CASSFRGQRETQYF. The DNA of the CDR3 is TGTGCCAGCAGTTTTCGGGGACAGCGAGAGACCCAGTACTTC. The genes are TRBV27 and TRBJ2-5; 7 bases map to TRBD1. Germline loops: CDR1 MNHEY, CDR2 SMNVEV (reference sequence). CDR3 length: 14 amino acids. V dropped 3 bases and J dropped 4; count of bases not matched to a gene: 5.

This chain links TRBV15 with TRBJ2-5, with TRBD2 matching over 9 bases. V lost 0 bases to trimming and J lost 11 bases; unmatched junction nucleotides: 16. Germline CDR1 reads LNHNV; CDR2 reads YYDKDF (reference sequence). The CDR3 consists of 17 residues. CDR3 bases: TGTGCCACCAGCAGAGATTTGTTAGCGGGAGCCCCGAGGGAGCAGTACTTC. Translating gives CATSRDLLAGAPREQYF.

The gene calls are TRBV27 and TRBJ1-5; the D gene is possibly TRBD1 (5 bases). The germline gives CDR1 MNHEY, CDR2 SMNVEV (reference sequence). The CDR3 has 13 residues. Trimming took 3 bases from V and 7 from J, leaving 10 bases between them. The CDR3 region is CASSFGGGQPQHF. As DNA, the CDR3 is TGTGCCAGCAGTTTCGGGGGAGGACAGCCCCAGCATTTT.

The V and J genes are TRBV7-6 and TRBJ2-5; D uncertain. The J call is uncertain, as TRBJ2-7 better fits the DNA end. The CDR3 extends over 14 amino acids. The germline V gene has CDR1 SGHVS and CDR2 FNYEAQ. The CDR3 DNA reads TGTGCCAGCAGCTCGCGAGTCCCCCCCTACGAGCAGTACTTC. As protein: CASSSRVPPYEQYF.

V is TRBV7-9 and J is TRBJ2-7, with unresolved D. This CDR3 has 15 residues. Per germline, CDR1 SEHNR and CDR2 FQNEAQ (reference sequence). The germline V and J ends were trimmed by 1 base and 3 bases, with 13 bases remaining between them. In DNA, the CDR3 is TGTGCCAGCAGCTTAGGGCAGCGCAACGACTACGAGCAGTACTTC. It codes for CASSLGQRNDYEQYF.

A word on this clone: At one end the junction does not follow the germline gene, possibly because of a read error. This CDR3 is also generated by other DNA sequences in the sample. The rearrangement joins TRBV4-3 to TRBJ1-6; D unresolved. CDR1 is LGHNA and CDR2 is YSLEER in the germline V gene. This CDR3 contains 15 residues. The CDR3 loop is CASSQGSSYNSPLHF. CDR3 coding DNA: TGCGCCAGCAGCCAAGGGAGCTCCTATAATTCCCCCCTCCACTTT.

The rearrangement links TRBV14 to TRBJ2-1; 8 bases agree with TRBD2. V shed 0 bases and J 3 bases; nucleotides not matched to a gene: 7. The germline V gene has CDR1 SGHDN and CDR2 FVKESK. The CDR3 runs 17 residues. The CDR3 sequence is CASSQDLSGGGYNEQFF. DNA for the CDR3: TGTGCCAGCAGCCAAGATCTATCGGGGGGGGGCTACAATGAGCAGTTCTTC.